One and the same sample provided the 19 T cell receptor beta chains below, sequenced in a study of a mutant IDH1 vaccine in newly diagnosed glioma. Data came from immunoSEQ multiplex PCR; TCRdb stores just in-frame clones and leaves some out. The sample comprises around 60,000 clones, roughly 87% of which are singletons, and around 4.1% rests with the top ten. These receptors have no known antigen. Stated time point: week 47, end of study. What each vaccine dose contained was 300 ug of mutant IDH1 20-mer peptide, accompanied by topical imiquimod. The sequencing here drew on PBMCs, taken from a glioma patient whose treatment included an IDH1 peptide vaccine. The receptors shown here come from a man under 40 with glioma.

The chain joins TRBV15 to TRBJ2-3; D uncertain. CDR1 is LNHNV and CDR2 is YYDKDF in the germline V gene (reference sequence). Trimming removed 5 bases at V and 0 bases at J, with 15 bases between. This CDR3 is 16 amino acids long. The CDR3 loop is CATSSENRYSTDTQYF. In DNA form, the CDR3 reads TGTGCCACCAGCTCAGAGAACCGATATAGCACAGATACGCAGTATTTT. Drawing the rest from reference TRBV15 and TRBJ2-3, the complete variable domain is DAMVIQNPRYQVTQFGKPVTLSCSQTLNHNVMYWYQQKSSQAPKLLFHYYDKDFNNEADTPDNFQSRRPNTSFCFLDIRSPGLGDTAMYLCATSSENRYSTDTQYFGPGTRLTVL.

CDR3 bases: TGTGCCAGCAGCTTAAACTACGACACCAATGAGCAGTTCTTC. Protein: CASSLNYDTNEQFF. The V call is TRBV7-9, the J call TRBJ2-1; no definite D call. CDR1 is SEHNR, CDR2 FQNEAQ, per germline (reference sequence). This CDR3 is built from 14 residues. V shed 2 bases and J shed 6 bases, with 11 bases lying between them.

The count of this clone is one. The DNA for the CDR3 is TGTGCCAGCTCACCATACAGGACAGATAATAATTCACCCCTCCACTTT. Protein: CASSPYRTDNNSPLHF. The rearrangement uses TRBV18 and TRBJ1-6; D perhaps matches TRBD1 (6 bases). There are 16 residues in the CDR3. V lost 2 bases and J 5 bases, leaving 13 bases between the germline ends. CDR1 and CDR2 (germline): KGHSH, LQKENI.

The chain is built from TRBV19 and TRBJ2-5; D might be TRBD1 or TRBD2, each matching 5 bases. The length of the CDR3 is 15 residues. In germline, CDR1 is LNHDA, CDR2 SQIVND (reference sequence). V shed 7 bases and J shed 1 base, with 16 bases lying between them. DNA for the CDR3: TGTGCCAGTAAGCCGGGACGAGTACTCCAAGAGACCCAGTACTTC. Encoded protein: CASKPGRVLQETQYF.

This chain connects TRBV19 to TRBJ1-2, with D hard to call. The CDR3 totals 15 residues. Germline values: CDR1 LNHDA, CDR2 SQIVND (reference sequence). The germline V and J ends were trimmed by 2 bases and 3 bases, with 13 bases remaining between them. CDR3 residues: CASSIYRRTDYGYTF. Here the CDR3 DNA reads TGTGCCAGTAGTATATATCGTCGCACGGACTATGGCTACACCTTC.

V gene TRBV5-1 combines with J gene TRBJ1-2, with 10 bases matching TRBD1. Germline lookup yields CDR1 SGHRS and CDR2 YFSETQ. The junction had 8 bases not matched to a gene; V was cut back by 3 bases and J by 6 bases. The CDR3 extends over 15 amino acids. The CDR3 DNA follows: TGCGCCAGCAGCTCTCCGACAGGGGGCTATGATGGCTACACCTTC. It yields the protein CASSSPTGGYDGYTF. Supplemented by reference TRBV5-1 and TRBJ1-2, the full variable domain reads KAGVTQTPRYLIKTRGQQVTLSCSPISGHRSVSWYQQTPGQGLQFLFEYFSETQRNKGNFPGRFSGRQFSNSRSEMNVSTLELGDSALYLCASSSPTGGYDGYTFGSGTRLTVV.

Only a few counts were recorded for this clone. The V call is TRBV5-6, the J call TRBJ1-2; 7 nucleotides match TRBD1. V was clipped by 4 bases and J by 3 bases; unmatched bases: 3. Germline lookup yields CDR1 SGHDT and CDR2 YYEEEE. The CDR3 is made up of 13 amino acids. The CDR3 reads CASSVDRDYGYTF. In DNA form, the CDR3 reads TGTGCCAGCAGCGTTGACAGGGACTATGGCTACACCTTC.

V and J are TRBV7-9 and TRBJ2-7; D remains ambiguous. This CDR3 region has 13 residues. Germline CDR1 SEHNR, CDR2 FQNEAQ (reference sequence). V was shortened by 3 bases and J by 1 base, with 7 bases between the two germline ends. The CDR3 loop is CASSLRQSYEQYF. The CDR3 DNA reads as TGTGCCAGCAGCTTGCGGCAGTCCTACGAGCAGTACTTC.

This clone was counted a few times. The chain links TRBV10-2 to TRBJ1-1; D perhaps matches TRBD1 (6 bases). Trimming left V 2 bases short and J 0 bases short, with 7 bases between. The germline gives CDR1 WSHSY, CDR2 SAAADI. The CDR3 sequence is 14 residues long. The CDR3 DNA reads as TGCGCCAGCAGTGAGGACAGGTTGAACACTGAAGCTTTCTTT. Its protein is CASSEDRLNTEAFF.

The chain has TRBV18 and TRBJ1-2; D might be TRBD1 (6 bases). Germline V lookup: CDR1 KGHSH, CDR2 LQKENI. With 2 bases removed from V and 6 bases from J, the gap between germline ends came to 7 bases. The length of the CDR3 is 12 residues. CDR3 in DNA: TGTGCCAGCTCACCATCAGGGGATGGCTACACCTTC. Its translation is CASSPSGDGYTF.

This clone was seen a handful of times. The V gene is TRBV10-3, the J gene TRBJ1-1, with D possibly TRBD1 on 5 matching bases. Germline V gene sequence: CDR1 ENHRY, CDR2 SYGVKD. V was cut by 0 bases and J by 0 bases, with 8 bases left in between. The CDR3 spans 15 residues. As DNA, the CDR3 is TGTGCCATCAGTGAGTCACAGGACCTGAACACTGAAGCTTTCTTT. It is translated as CAISESQDLNTEAFF.

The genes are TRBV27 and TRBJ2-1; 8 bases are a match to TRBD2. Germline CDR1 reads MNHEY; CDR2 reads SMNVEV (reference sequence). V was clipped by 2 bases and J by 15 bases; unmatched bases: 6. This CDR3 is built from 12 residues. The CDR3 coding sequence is TGTGCCAGCAGTTTAAGAGCGGGGGTCCTGTTCTTC. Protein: CASSLRAGVLFF.

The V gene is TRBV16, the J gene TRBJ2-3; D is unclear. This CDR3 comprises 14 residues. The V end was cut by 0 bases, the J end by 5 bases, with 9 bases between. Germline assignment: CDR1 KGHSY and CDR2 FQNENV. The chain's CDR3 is CASSQSVKGDTQYF. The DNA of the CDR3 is TGTGCCAGCAGCCAATCGGTGAAAGGAGATACGCAGTATTTT.

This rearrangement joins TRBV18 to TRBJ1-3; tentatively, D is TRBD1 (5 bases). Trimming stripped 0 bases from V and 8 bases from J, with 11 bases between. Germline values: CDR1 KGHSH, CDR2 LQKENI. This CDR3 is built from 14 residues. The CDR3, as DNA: TGTGCCAGCTCACCACCCAGCCTCAGGGACACCATATATTTT. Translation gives CASSPPSLRDTIYF.

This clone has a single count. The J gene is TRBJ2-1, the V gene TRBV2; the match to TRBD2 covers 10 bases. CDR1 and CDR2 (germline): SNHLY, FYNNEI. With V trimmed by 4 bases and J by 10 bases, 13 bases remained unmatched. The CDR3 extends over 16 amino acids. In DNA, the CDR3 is TGTGCCAGCAGTGTGGGTCGGACTAGCGGCCTAGGAGAGCAGTTCTTC. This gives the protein CASSVGRTSGLGEQFF.

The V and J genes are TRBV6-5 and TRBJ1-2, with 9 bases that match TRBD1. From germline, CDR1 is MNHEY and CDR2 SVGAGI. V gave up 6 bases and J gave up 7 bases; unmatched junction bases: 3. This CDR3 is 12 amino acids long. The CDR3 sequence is CASRNRGLGYTF. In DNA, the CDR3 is TGTGCCAGCAGGAACAGGGGGCTTGGCTACACCTTC.

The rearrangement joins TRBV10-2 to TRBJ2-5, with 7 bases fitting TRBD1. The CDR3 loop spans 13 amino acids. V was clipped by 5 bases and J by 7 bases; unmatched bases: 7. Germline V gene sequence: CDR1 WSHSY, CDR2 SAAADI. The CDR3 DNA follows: TGCGCCAGCAGTACCGGGACAGCACGGACCCAGTACTTC. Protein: CASSTGTARTQYF.

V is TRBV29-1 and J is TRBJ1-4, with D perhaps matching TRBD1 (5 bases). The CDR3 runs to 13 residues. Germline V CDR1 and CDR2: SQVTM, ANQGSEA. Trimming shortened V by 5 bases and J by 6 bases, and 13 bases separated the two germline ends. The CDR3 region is CSVKGSWDEKLFF. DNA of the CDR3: TGCAGCGTTAAGGGGTCCTGGGATGAAAAACTGTTTTTT.

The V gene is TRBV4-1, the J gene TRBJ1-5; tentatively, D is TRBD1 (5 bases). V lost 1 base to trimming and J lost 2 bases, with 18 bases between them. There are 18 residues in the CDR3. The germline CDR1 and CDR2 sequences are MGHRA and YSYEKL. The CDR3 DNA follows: TGCGCCAGCAGCCAAGTTCAGTTCGGAGGGGATGGCAATCAGCCCCAGCATTTT. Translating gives CASSQVQFGGDGNQPQHF.